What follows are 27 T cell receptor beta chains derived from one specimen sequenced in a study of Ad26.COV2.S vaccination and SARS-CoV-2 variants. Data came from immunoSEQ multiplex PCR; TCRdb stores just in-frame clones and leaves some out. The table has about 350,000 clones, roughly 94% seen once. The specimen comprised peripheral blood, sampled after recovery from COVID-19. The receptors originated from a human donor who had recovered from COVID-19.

The CDR3, as DNA: TGTGCCAGCAGTTTCAACAGGGGTGGCATTCAGTACTTC. Translated: CASSFNRGGIQYF. The rearrangement uses TRBV27 and TRBJ2-4, with 7 bases matching TRBD1. The CDR3 totals 13 residues. Germline trimming cut 3 bases from V and 9 bases from J; bases unmatched to any gene: 5. Germline CDR1 is MNHEY and CDR2 is SMNVEV (reference sequence).

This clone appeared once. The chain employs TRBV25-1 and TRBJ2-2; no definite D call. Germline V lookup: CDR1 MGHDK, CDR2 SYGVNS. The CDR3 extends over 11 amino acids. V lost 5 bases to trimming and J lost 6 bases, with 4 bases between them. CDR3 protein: CASSQAGELFF. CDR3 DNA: TGTGCCAGCAGTCAGGCCGGGGAGCTGTTTTTT.

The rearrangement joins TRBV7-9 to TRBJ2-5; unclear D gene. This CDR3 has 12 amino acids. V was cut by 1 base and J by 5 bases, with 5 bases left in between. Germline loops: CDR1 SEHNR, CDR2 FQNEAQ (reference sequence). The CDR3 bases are TGTGCCAGCAGCTTAGGTTCCGAGACCCAGTACTTC. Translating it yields CASSLGSETQYF.

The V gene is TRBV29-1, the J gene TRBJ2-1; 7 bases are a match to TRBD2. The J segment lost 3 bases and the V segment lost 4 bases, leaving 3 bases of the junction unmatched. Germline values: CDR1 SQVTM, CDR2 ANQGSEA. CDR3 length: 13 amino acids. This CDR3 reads CSVGGGLYNEQFF. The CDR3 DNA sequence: TGCAGCGTTGGGGGGGGACTCTACAATGAGCAGTTCTTC.

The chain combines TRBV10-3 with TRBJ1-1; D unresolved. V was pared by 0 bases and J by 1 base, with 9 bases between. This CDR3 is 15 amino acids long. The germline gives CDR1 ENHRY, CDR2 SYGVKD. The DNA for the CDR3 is TGTGCCATCAGTGAGTCGAGGGAAAAGAACACTGAAGCTTTCTTT. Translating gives CAISESREKNTEAFF.

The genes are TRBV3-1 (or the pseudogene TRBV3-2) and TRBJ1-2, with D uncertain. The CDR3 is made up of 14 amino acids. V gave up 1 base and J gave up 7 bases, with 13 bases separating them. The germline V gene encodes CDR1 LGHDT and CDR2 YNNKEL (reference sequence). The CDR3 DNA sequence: TGTGCCAGCAGCCAAGCAGTCGGGTTGGGTGGCTACACCTTC. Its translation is CASSQAVGLGGYTF.

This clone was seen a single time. The chain's CDR3 is CSATSRDTQYF. In DNA, the CDR3 is TGCAGTGCTACTTCCAGAGATACGCAGTATTTT. This chain uses TRBV20-1 with TRBJ2-3; D remains ambiguous. In germline, CDR1 is DFQATT, CDR2 SNEGSKA (reference sequence). The length of the CDR3 is 11 residues. V was trimmed by 4 bases and J by 5 bases, leaving 7 bases between them.

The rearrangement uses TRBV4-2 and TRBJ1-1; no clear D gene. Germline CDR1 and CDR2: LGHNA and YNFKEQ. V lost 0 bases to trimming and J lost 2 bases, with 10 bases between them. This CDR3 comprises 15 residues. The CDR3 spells CASSQERQSNTEAFF. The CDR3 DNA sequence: TGTGCCAGCAGCCAAGAACGGCAGTCTAACACTGAAGCTTTCTTT.

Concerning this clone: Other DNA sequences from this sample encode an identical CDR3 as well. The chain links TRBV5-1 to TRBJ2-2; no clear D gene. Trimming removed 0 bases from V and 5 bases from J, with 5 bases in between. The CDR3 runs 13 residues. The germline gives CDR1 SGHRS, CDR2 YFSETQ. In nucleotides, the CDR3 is TGCGCCAGCAGCTTGGCGCGGACCGGGGAGCTGTTTTTT. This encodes CASSLARTGELFF.

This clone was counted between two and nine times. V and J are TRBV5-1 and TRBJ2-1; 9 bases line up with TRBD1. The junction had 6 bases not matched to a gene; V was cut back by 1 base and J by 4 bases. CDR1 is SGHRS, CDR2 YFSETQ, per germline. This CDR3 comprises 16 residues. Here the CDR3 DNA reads TGCGCCAGCAGCTTGCGAGGGGACAGGGTATACAATGAGCAGTTCTTC. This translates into CASSLRGDRVYNEQFF. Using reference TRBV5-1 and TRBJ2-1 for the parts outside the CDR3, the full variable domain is KAGVTQTPRYLIKTRGQQVTLSCSPISGHRSVSWYQQTPGQGLQFLFEYFSETQRNKGNFPGRFSGRQFSNSRSEMNVSTLELGDSALYLCASSLRGDRVYNEQFFGPGTRLTVL.

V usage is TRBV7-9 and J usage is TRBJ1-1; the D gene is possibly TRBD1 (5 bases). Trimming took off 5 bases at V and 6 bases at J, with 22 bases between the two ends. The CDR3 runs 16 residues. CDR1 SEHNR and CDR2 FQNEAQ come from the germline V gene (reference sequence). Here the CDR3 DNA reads TGTGCCAGCAGCGCACGGCCAGGCCAGGGTTTCGCTGAAGCTTTCTTT. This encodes CASSARPGQGFAEAFF.

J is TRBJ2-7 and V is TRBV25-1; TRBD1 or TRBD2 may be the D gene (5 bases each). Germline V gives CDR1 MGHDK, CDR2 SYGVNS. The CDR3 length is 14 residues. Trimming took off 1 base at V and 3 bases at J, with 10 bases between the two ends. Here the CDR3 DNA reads TGTGCCAGCAGTGAATCGGGACCGCTCTACGAGCAGTACTTC. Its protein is CASSESGPLYEQYF.

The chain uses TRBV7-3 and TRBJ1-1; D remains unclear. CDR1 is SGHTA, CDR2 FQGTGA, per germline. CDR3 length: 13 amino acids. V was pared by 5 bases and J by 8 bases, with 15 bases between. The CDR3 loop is CASSRSVQEEAFF. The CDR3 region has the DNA TGTGCCAGCAGCAGGTCGGTCCAGGAAGAAGCTTTCTTT.

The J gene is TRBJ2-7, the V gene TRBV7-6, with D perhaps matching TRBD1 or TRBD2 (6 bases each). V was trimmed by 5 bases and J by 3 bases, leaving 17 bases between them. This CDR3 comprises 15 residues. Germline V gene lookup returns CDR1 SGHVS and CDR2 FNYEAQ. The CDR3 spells CASSRGPGRNYEQYF. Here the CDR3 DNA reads TGTGCCAGCAGCCGGGGGCCGGGACGGAACTACGAGCAGTACTTC.

The CDR3 spells CASSPGWSSLHF. CDR3 sequence (DNA): TGTGCCAGCAGCCCCGGTTGGAGCTCCCTCCACTTT. This rearrangement joins TRBV7-8 to TRBJ1-6; D is ambiguous. The V gene lost 5 bases and the J gene lost 14 bases, with 13 bases spanning the gap. CDR3 length equals 12 residues. CDR1 and CDR2 (germline): SGHVS, FQNEAQ. The whole variable domain, remainder taken from reference TRBV7-8 and TRBJ1-6, is GAGVSQSPRYKVAKRGQDVALRCDPISGHVSLFWYQQALGQGPEFLTYFQNEAQLDKSGLPSDRFFAERPEGSVSTLKIQRTQQEDSAVYLCASSPGWSSLHFGNGTRLTVT.

This CDR3 reads CASSQPTGGETQYF. CDR3 sequence (DNA): TGTGCCAGCAGTCAACCGACAGGGGGAGAGACCCAGTACTTC. The chain links TRBV6-5 to TRBJ2-5, with 9 bases that match TRBD1. V was pared by 5 bases and J by 4 bases, with 5 bases of the junction left unmatched. CDR3 size: 14 residues. CDR1 and CDR2 from the germline V gene are MNHEY and SVGAGI.

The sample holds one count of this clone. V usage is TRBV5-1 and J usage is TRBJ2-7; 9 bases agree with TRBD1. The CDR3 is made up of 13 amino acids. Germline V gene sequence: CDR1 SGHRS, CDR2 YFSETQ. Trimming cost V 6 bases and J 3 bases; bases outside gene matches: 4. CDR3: CASTPDRGYEQYF. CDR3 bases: TGCGCCAGCACCCCGGACAGGGGCTACGAGCAGTACTTC.

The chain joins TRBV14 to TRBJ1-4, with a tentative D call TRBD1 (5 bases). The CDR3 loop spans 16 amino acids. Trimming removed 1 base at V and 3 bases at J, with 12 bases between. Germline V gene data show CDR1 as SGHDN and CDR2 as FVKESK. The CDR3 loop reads CASSQAGGRANEKLFF. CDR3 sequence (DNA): TGTGCCAGCAGCCAAGCCGGGGGTAGGGCTAATGAAAAACTGTTTTTT.

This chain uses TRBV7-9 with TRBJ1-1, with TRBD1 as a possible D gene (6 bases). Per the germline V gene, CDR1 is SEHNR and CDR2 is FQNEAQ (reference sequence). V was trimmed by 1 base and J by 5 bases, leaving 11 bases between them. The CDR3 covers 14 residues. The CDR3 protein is CASSLGQGMTEAFF. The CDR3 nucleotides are TGTGCCAGCAGCTTAGGCCAGGGGATGACTGAAGCTTTCTTT. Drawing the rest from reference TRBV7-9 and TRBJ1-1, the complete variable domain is DTGVSQNPRHKITKRGQNVTFRCDPISEHNRLYWYRQTLGQGPEFLTYFQNEAQLEKSRLLSDRFSAERPKGSFSTLEIQRTEQGDSAMYLCASSLGQGMTEAFFGQGTRLTVV.

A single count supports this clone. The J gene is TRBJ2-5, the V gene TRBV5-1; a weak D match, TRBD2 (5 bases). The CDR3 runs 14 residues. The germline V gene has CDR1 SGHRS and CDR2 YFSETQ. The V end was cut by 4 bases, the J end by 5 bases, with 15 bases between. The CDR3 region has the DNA TGCGCCAGCAGCCGCGCGGGTATAGAGGAGACCCAGTACTTC. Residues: CASSRAGIEETQYF.

In DNA, the CDR3 is TGTGCCACCAGCAGAGATTTCCCGGACAGGGGAGACTATGGCTACACCTTC. Its translation: CATSRDFPDRGDYGYTF. This chain uses TRBV15 with TRBJ1-2; TRBD1 matches 9 bases. Germline lookup yields CDR1 LNHNV and CDR2 YYDKDF (reference sequence). V gave up 0 bases and J gave up 3 bases; unmatched junction bases: 8. CDR3 size: 17 residues.

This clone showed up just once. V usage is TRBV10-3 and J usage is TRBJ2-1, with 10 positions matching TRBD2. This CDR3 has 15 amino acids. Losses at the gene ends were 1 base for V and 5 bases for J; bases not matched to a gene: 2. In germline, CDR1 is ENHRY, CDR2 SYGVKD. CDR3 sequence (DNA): TGTGCCATCAGTGAGTATACTAGCGGGGACAATGAGCAGTTCTTC. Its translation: CAISEYTSGDNEQFF.

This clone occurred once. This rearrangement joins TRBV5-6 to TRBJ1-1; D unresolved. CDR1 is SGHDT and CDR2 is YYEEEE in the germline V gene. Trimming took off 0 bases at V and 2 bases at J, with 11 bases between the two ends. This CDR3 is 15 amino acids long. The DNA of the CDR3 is TGTGCCAGCAGCTTGGGGGCAGGAGGAAACACTGAAGCTTTCTTT. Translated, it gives CASSLGAGGNTEAFF.

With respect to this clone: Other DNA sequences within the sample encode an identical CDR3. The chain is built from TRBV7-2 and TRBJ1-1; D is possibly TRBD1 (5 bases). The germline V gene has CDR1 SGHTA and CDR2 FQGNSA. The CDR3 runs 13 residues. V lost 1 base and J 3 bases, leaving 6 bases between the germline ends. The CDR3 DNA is TGTGCCAGCAGCTTAGGGGGCCACACTGAAGCTTTCTTT. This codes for CASSLGGHTEAFF.

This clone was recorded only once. The CDR3 bases are TGTGCCAGCAGCTCCACCGGGGAGCTGTTTTTT. It yields the protein CASSSTGELFF. The chain recombines TRBV7-6 with TRBJ2-2; D not resolved. CDR1 is SGHVS, CDR2 FNYEAQ, per germline. The CDR3 has 11 residues. The V gene lost 4 bases and the J gene lost 4 bases, with 1 base spanning the gap.

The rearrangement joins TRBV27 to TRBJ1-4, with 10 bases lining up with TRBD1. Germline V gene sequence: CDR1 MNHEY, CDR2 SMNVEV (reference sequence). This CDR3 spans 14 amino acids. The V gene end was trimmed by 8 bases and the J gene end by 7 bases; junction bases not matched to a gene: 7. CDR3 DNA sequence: TGTGCCAGCCAGACAGGGGGCGCGTCTGAAAAACTGTTTTTT. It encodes CASQTGGASEKLFF. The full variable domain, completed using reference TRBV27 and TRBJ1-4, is EAQVTQNPRYLITVTGKKLTVTCSQNMNHEYMSWYRQDPGLGLRQIYYSMNVEVTDKGDVPEGYKVSRKEKRNFPLILESPSPNQTSLYFCASQTGGASEKLFFGSGTQLSVL.

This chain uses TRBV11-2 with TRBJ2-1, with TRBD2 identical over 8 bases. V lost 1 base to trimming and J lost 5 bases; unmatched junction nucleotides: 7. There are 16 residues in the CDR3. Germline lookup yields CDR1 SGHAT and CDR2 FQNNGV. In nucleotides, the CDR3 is TGTGCCAGCAGCTTAGGTTTGCGGGGGGCCGACAATGAGCAGTTCTTC. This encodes CASSLGLRGADNEQFF.